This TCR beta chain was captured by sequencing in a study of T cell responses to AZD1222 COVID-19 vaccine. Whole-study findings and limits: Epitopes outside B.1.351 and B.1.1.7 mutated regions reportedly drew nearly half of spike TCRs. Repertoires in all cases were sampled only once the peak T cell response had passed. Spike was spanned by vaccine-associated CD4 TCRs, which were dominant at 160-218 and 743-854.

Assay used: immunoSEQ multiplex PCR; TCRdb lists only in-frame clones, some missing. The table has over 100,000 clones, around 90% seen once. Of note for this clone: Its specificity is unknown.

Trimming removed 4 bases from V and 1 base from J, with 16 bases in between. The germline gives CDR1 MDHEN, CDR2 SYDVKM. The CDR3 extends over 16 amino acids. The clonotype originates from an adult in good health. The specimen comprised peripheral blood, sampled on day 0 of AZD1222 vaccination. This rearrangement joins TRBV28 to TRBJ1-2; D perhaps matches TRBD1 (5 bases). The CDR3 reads CASSSIGWGFNYGYTF. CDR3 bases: TGTGCCAGCAGTTCTATCGGTTGGGGGTTTAACTATGGCTACACCTTC.